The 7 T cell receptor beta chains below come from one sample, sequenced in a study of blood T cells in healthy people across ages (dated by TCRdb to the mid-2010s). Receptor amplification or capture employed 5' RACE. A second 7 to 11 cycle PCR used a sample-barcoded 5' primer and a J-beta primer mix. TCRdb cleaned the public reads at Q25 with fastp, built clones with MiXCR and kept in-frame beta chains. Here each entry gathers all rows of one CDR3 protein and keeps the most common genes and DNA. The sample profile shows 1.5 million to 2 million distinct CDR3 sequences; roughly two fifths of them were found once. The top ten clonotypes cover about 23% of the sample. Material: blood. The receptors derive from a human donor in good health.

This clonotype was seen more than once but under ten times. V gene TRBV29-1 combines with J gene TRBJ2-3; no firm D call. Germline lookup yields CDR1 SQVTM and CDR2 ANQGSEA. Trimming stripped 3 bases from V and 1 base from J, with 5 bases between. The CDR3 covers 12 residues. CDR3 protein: CSVDPGTDTQYF. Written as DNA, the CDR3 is TGCAGCGTTGATCCGGGCACAGATACGCAGTATTTT.

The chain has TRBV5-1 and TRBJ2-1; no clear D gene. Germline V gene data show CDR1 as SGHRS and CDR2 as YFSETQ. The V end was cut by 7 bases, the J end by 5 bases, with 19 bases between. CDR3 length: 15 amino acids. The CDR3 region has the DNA TGCGCCAGCGGCCCCAGAGGTACTCTCAACAATGAGCAGTTCTTC. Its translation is CASGPRGTLNNEQFF. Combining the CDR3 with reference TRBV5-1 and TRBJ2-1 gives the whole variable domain KAGVTQTPRYLIKTRGQQVTLSCSPISGHRSVSWYQQTPGQGLQFLFEYFSETQRNKGNFPGRFSGRQFSNSRSEMNVSTLELGDSALYLCASGPRGTLNNEQFFGPGTRLTVL.

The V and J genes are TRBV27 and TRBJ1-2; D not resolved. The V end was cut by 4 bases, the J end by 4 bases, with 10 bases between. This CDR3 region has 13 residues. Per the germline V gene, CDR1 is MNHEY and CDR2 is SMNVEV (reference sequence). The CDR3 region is CASSCECSYGYTF. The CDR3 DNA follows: TGTGCCAGCAGTTGCGAATGTAGCTATGGCTACACCTTC.

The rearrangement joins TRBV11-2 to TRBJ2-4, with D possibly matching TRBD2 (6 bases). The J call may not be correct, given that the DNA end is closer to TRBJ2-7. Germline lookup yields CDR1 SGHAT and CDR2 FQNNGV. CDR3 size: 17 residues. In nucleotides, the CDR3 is TGTGCCAGCAGCTCTCTAGGAGGGCAAGCGGTGGACTACGAGCAGTACTTC. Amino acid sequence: CASSSLGGQAVDYEQYF.

The CDR3 here is CASKGAGNRGLIGGYTF. In DNA, the CDR3 is TGTGCCTCGAAGGGGGCAGGGAACAGGGGGCTAATTGGTGGCTACACCTTC. V gene TRBV7-9 combines with J gene TRBJ1-2, with TRBD1 matching over 9 bases. V was pared by 11 bases and J by 7 bases, with 23 bases of the junction left unmatched. CDR1 and CDR2 (germline): SEHNR, FQNEAQ (reference sequence). This CDR3 has 17 residues.

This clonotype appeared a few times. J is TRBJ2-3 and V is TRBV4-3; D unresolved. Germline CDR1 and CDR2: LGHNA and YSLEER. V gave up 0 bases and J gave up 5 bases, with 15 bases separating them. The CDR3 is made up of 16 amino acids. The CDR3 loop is CASSQDQRRLRDTQYF. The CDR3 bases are TGCGCCAGCAGCCAAGATCAGCGCAGGCTTCGAGATACGCAGTATTTT.

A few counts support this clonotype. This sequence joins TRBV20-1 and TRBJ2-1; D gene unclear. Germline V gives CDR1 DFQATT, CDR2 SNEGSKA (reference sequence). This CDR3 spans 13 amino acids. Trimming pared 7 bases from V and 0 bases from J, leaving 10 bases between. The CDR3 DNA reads TGCAGTGGAGCTGAGAGCTCCTACAATGAGCAGTTCTTC. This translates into CSGAESSYNEQFF.